This T cell receptor beta chain was observed in a study of control samples from healthy donors and cancer patients (dated by TCRdb to the early 2020s). Library creation used the immunoSEQ multiplex PCR assay. TCRdb re-hosts the immuneACCESS table, in-frame sequences only. Its copies lack some clones; in the studies checked, an unresolved V gene accounts for under half of them, and the cause for the rest is not known. The sample yields roughly 32,000 clones; around 83% were counted once. Of the sample, under 2% is held by the ten largest clones. Notes on this clone: What antigen it recognizes has not been identified. Nothing much larger sits one base from this clone, and base qualities are not available.

Including the terminal cysteine and phenylalanine, the CDR3 comprises 15 residues. CDR3 DNA only is kept here, 45 bases in frame from base 1. CDR1 and CDR2 are drawn from the germline V gene (reference sequence): PRHDT, FYEKMQ. V drops 4 bases and J drops 4 bases, leaving 16 bases in between. The clonotype comes from a woman between 40 and 55 years old with lung cancer. Sequences were obtained from PBMCs. Recombination linked TRBV13 to TRBJ1-2; no D gene can be assigned with confidence. The sequenced DNA is TGTGCCAGCAGCTCCCGGAAGGTAGGGCCCTATGGCTACACCTTC. Translated, it gives CASSSRKVGPYGYTF. The entire variable domain, with the stretches around the CDR3 drawn from the reference TRBV13 and TRBJ1-2 proteins, is AAGVIQSPRHLIKEKRETATLKCYPIPRHDTVYWYQQGPGQDPQFLISFYEKMQSDKGSIPDRFSAQQFSDYHSELNMSSLELGDSALYFCASSSRKVGPYGYTFGSGTRLTVV.